This record concerns one T cell receptor beta chain sequence. The CDR3 runs 19 residues. J was trimmed by 5 bases and V by 4 bases; bases with no gene match: 15. Germline V gene data show CDR1 as ENHRY and CDR2 as SYGVKD. Sequenced by immunoSEQ multiplex PCR; TCRdb stores in-frame clones only, minus some. The sample gives 650,000 to 800,000 clones, 80% to 90% of which show up once; roughly 0.26% is in the top ten. This specimen comes from a study of blood T cell repertoires in COVID-19. Sequenced material: peripheral blood. The chain is built from TRBV10-3 and TRBJ2-3, with 13 bases aligning to TRBD2. This sequence originates from a woman younger than 35 with acute or convalescent COVID-19. This CDR3 is CAISATVGTSGAPGDTQYF. In nucleotides, the CDR3 is TGTGCCATCAGTGCTACTGTTGGGACTAGCGGGGCCCCTGGAGATACGCAGTATTTT.